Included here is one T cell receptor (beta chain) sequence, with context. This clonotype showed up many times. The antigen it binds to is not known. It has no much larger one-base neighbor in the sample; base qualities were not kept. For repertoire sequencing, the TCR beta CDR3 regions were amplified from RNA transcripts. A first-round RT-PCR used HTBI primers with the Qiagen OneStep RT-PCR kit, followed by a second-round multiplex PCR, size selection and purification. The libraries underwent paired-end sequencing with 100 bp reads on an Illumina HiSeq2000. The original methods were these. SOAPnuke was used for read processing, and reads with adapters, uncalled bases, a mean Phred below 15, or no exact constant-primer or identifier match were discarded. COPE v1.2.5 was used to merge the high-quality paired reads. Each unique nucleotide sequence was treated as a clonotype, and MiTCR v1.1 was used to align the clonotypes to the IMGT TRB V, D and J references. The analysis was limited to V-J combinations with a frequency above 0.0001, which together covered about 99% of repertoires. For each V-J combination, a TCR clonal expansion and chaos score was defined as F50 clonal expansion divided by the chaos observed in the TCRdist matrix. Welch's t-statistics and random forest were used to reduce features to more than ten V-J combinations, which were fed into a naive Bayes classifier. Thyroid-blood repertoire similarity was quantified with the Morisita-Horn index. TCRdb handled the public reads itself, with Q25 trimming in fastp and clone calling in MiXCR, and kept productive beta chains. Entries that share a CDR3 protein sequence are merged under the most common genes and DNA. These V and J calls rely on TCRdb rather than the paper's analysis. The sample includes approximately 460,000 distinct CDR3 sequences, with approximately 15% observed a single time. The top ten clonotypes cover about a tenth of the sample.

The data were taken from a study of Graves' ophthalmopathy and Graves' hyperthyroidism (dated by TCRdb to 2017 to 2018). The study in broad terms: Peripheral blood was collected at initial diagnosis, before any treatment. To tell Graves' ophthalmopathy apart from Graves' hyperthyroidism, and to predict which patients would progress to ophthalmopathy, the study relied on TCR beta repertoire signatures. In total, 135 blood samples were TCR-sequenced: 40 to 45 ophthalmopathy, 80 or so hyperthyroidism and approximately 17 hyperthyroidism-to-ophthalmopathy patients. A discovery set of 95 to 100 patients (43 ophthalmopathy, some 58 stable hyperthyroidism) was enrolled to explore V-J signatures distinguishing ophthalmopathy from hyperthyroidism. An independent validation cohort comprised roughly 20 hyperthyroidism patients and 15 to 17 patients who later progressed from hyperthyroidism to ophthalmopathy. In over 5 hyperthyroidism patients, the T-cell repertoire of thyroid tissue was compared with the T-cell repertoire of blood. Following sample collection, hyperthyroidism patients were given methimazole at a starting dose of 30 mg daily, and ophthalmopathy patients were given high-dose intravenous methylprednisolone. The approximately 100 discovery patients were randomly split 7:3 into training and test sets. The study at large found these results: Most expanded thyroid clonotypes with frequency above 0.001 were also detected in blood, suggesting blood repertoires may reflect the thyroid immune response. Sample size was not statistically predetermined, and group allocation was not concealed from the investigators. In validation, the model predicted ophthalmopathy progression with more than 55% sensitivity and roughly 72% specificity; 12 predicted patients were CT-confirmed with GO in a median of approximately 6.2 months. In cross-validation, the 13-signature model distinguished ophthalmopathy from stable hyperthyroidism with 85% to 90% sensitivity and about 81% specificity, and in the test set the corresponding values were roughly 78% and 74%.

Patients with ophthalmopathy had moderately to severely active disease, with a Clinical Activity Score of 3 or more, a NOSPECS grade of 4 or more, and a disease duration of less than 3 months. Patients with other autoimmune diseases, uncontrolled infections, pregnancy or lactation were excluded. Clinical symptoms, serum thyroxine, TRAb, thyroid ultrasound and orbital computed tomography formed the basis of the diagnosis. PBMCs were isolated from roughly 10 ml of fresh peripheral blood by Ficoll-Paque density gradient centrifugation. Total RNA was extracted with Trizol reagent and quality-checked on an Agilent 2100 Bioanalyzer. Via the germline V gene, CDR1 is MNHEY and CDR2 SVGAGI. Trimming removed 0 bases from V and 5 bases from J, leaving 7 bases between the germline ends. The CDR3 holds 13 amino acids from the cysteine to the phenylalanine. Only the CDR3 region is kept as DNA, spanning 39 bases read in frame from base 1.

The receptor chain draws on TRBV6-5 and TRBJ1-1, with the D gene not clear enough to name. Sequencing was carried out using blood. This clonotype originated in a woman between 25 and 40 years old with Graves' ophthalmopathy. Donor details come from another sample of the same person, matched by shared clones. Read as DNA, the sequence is TGTGCCAGCAGTTACTCAAGGGAGACTGAAGCTTTCTTT. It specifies CASSYSRETEAFF.